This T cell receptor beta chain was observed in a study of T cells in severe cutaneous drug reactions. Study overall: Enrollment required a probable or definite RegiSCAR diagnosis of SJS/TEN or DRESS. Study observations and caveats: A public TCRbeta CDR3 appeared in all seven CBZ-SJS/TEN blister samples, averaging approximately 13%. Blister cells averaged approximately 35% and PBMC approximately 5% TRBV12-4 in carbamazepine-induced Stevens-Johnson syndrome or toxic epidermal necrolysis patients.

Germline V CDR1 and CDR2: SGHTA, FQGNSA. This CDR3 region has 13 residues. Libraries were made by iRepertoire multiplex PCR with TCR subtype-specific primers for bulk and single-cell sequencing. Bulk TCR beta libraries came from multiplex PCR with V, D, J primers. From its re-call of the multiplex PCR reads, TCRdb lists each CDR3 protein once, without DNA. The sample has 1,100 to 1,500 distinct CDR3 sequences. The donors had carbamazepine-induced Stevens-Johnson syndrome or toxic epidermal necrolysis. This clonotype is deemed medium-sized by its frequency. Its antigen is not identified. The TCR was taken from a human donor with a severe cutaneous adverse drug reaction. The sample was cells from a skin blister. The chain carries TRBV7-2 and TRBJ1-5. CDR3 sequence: CASSRFRSQPQHF.